These 29 T cell receptor beta chains were all obtained from the same sample, sequenced in a study of cytomegalovirus exposure and HLA in healthy donors. The PCR ran on 60 Vbeta and 13 Jbeta primers. The method was immunoSEQ multiplex PCR; TCRdb's version includes in-frame clones alone and lacks a portion of them. This table has roughly 100,000 clones, about three quarters appearing once. The sequenced material came from PBMCs. These receptor sequences come from a man aged 35 to 55 in good health and CMV-seropositive.

The chain joins TRBV2 to TRBJ2-2; maybe TRBD2 (6 bases). Looked up from germline, CDR1 is SNHLY and CDR2 is FYNNEI. CDR3 length equals 15 residues. The germline V and J ends were trimmed by 5 bases and 6 bases, with 16 bases remaining between them. CDR3 bases: TGTGCCAGCAGTAGGGCTAGCGTTGCTTCCGGGGAGCTGTTTTTT. This translates into CASSRASVASGELFF.

V is TRBV5-4 and J is TRBJ1-1; 8 bases align to TRBD1. This CDR3 is 15 amino acids long. CDR1 and CDR2 from the germline V gene are SGHNT and YYREEE (reference sequence). Unmatched junction bases numbered 8, after V lost 6 bases and J lost 1 base. Written as DNA, the CDR3 is TGTGCCAGCACCAACCGACAGGGGAGGAACACTGAAGCTTTCTTT. It codes for CASTNRQGRNTEAFF.

The table lists this clone with a few counts. An end of the junction does not agree with germline; a read error may underlie this. The rearrangement links TRBV7-9 to TRBJ1-2; TRBD1 might be the D (5 bases). Germline V lookup: CDR1 SEHNR, CDR2 FQNEAQ (reference sequence). CDR3 length: 16 amino acids. The CDR3: CSSSLPLVGGDYGYTF. CDR3 sequence (DNA): TGTTCCAGCAGCTTACCCCTCGTTGGGGGGGACTATGGCTACACCTTC.

The chain links TRBV5-6 to TRBJ1-2; D ambiguous. With 2 bases removed from V and 8 bases from J, the gap between germline ends came to 16 bases. The V gene's germline CDR1 is SGHDT and CDR2 YYEEEE. This CDR3 comprises 14 residues. The CDR3 is CASSFNTRSSGYTF. CDR3 coding DNA: TGTGCCAGCAGCTTTAATACGAGGTCGTCGGGCTACACCTTC.

This clone has just a few counts. The V gene is TRBV5-8, the J gene TRBJ1-1, with a possible D match to TRBD1 (6 bases). This CDR3 comprises 15 residues. Deletions cut 2 bases from V and 4 bases from J, with 15 bases between. Germline V lookup: CDR1 SGHTS, CDR2 YDEGEE. The CDR3 sequence: CASSFLGQKITEAFF. CDR3 in DNA: TGTGCCAGCAGCTTCCTCGGACAGAAGATCACTGAAGCTTTCTTT.

The gene calls are TRBV21-1 and TRBJ2-1; the table calls TRBD2, which could not be checked here. TRBV21-1 is a listed pseudogene. The CDR3 contains 17 residues. Here the CDR3 reads CASSIWTSGDPYNEQFF. For the CDR3, the DNA is TGTGCCAGCAGCATATGGACTAGCGGGGATCCCTACAATGAGCAGTTCTTC.

V gene TRBV6-6 combines with J gene TRBJ2-7, with a weak D call TRBD1 (6 bases). Trimming took off 2 bases at V and 2 bases at J, with 13 bases between the two ends. CDR3 length equals 15 residues. CDR1 is MNHNY and CDR2 is SVGAGI in the germline V gene (reference sequence). CDR3 residues: CASSYGTPATYEQYF. CDR3 DNA sequence: TGTGCCAGCAGTTACGGGACACCGGCCACCTACGAGCAGTACTTC.

The chain couples TRBV7-6 to TRBJ2-7; a weak D match, TRBD2 (7 bases). Trimming removed 0 bases from V and 3 bases from J, with 18 bases in between. Germline loops: CDR1 SGHVS, CDR2 FNYEAQ. The CDR3 is 17 amino acids. CDR3 nucleotides: TGTGCCAGCAGCTTAGCAGAAGGGGGGGGAGAAGGCTACGAGCAGTACTTC. Its translation is CASSLAEGGGEGYEQYF.

V gene TRBV7-2 combines with J gene TRBJ2-5; D is ambiguous. The DNA end lines up better with TRBJ2-7; the J call may be wrong. Germline CDR1 SGHTA, CDR2 FQGNSA. This CDR3 comprises 12 residues. The CDR3 sequence: CASSPYSYEQYF. For the CDR3, the DNA is TGTGCCAGCAGCCCGTACTCCTACGAGCAGTACTTC.

This clone was picked up one time. The chain links TRBV6-1 to TRBJ2-3; 10 positions agree with TRBD2. J was trimmed by 5 bases and V by 7 bases; bases with no gene match: 9. Germline assignment: CDR1 MNHNS and CDR2 SASEGT. The CDR3 runs to 15 residues. DNA of the CDR3: TGTGCCAGCAATCGAGTAGCGGGGGGCCTAGATACGCAGTATTTT. Amino acids: CASNRVAGGLDTQYF.

V is TRBV4-2 and J is TRBJ2-5, with D perhaps TRBD2 (6 bases). Germline V gene lookup returns CDR1 LGHNA and CDR2 YNFKEQ. Trimming stripped 0 bases from V and 1 base from J, with 9 bases between. The CDR3 spans 15 residues. The CDR3 DNA is TGTGCCAGCAGCCAAGATCAGGGAGGCCAAGAGACCCAGTACTTC. Its protein is CASSQDQGGQETQYF.

This clone was counted between two and nine times. This chain uses TRBV9 with TRBJ1-2, with D possibly TRBD1 on 6 matching bases. Germline V gives CDR1 SGDLS, CDR2 YYNGEE. This CDR3 contains 13 residues. V was pared by 3 bases and J by 3 bases, with 9 bases between. The CDR3 bases are TGTGCCAGCAGCGACAGGGTGGACTATGGCTACACCTTC. Its translation: CASSDRVDYGYTF.

The chain links TRBV7-9 to TRBJ2-3; 8 nucleotides line up with TRBD2. After removal of 5 bases from V and 6 bases from J, the junction contained 4 bases not matched to a gene. CDR3 length: 13 residues. Germline-derived CDR1 and CDR2 are SEHNR and FQNEAQ (reference sequence). CDR3 region: CASSPGGGDTQYF. The CDR3 DNA sequence: TGTGCCAGCAGCCCAGGCGGGGGGGATACGCAGTATTTT.

The genes are TRBV2 and TRBJ1-1, with TRBD1 as a possible D gene (6 bases). Germline V gene data show CDR1 as SNHLY and CDR2 as FYNNEI. The CDR3 spans 13 residues. Trimming left V 5 bases short and J 0 bases short, with 7 bases between. CDR3 coding DNA: TGTGCCAGCAGTCGGACAGTGAACACTGAAGCTTTCTTT. Translating it yields CASSRTVNTEAFF.

The rearrangement joins TRBV9 to TRBJ2-5, with 11 positions matching TRBD2. CDR1 and CDR2 from the germline V gene are SGDLS and YYNGEE. The CDR3 extends over 16 amino acids. J was trimmed by 4 bases and V by 3 bases; bases with no gene match: 8. The CDR3 DNA reads TGTGCCAGCAGCGCCGGCTTAGCGGGGGGGCGAGAGACCCAGTACTTC. Amino acids: CASSAGLAGGRETQYF.

V and J are TRBV6-1 and TRBJ1-6; D may be TRBD1 (5 bases). With 5 bases removed from V and 10 bases from J, the gap between germline ends came to 18 bases. CDR1 and CDR2 (germline): MNHNS, SASEGT. The CDR3 extends over 15 amino acids. The CDR3 DNA reads as TGTGCCAGCAGTTCCGGGGGAATCCAGGTCTCACCCCTCCACTTT. Amino acids: CASSSGGIQVSPLHF.

The chain carries TRBV5-4 and TRBJ2-3; TRBD2 matches 11 bases. This CDR3 contains 16 residues. V was clipped by 0 bases and J by 5 bases; unmatched bases: 5. Per the germline V gene, CDR1 is SGHNT and CDR2 is YYREEE (reference sequence). CDR3 residues: CASSLALAGGIDTQYF. The DNA for the CDR3 is TGTGCCAGCAGCTTGGCGCTAGCGGGGGGTATAGATACGCAGTATTTT.

This clone has only one observation. V gene TRBV7-2 combines with J gene TRBJ1-2, with D uncertain. CDR1 SGHTA and CDR2 FQGNSA come from the germline V gene. Trimming stripped 0 bases from V and 0 bases from J, with 8 bases between. The CDR3 length is 15 residues. The CDR3 loop is CASSLAFSANYGYTF. Here the CDR3 DNA reads TGTGCCAGCAGCTTAGCATTTTCGGCTAACTATGGCTACACCTTC.

This chain joins TRBV6-6 and TRBJ2-1, with D perhaps matching TRBD2 (6 bases). The CDR3 has 12 residues. The germline V and J ends were trimmed by 7 bases and 10 bases, with 14 bases remaining between them. Germline CDR1 is MNHNY and CDR2 is SVGAGI (reference sequence). The CDR3 nucleotides are TGTGCCAGCAAGGCGGAGGGAACAGAGCAGTTCTTC. Amino acids: CASKAEGTEQFF.

This clone was observed a single time. This chain joins TRBV19 and TRBJ2-5; D gene unclear. The J call may be incorrect, as the DNA end agrees better with TRBJ2-7. The CDR3 extends over 13 amino acids. Germline values: CDR1 LNHDA, CDR2 SQIVND (reference sequence). The CDR3 region has the DNA TGTGCCAGTAGCCGACCTGACTCCTACGAGCAGTACTTC. It yields the protein CASSRPDSYEQYF.

V gene TRBV27 combines with J gene TRBJ1-1, with D perhaps matching TRBD1 (6 bases). Trimming shortened V by 0 bases and J by 4 bases, and 12 bases separated the two germline ends. Germline V CDR1 and CDR2: MNHEY, SMNVEV (reference sequence). This CDR3 comprises 15 residues. CDR3 coding DNA: TGTGCCAGCAGTTTATCGTTGGGGGCGGGCACTGAAGCTTTCTTT. Its protein is CASSLSLGAGTEAFF.

The chain's CDR3 is CASRRSSGSSYTQYF. DNA of the CDR3: TGTGCCAGCAGGCGTTCGAGCGGGAGCTCATATACGCAGTATTTT. The V call is TRBV11-2, the J call TRBJ2-3; 8 nucleotides line up with TRBD2. CDR1 SGHAT and CDR2 FQNNGV come from the germline V gene. The J segment lost 7 bases and the V segment lost 6 bases, leaving 12 bases of the junction unmatched. The CDR3 has 15 residues.

The chain employs TRBV5-1 and TRBJ1-2; 8 bases fit TRBD1. The CDR3 loop spans 13 amino acids. Germline CDR1 SGHRS, CDR2 YFSETQ. The J segment lost 8 bases and the V segment lost 2 bases, leaving 5 bases of the junction unmatched. The CDR3 loop reads CASSLGQGDGYTF. CDR3 nucleotide sequence: TGCGCCAGCAGCTTAGGACAGGGAGACGGCTACACCTTC.

The chain combines TRBV7-9 with TRBJ2-3, with 7 nucleotides matching TRBD2. CDR1 is SEHNR, CDR2 FQNEAQ, per germline (reference sequence). The length of the CDR3 is 14 residues. V was clipped by 7 bases and J by 6 bases; unmatched bases: 10. The chain's CDR3 is CASTSGLVADTQYF. The CDR3 nucleotides are TGTGCCAGCACCTCCGGACTAGTGGCCGATACGCAGTATTTT. The full variable domain, with the rest looked up from reference TRBV7-9 and TRBJ2-3, is DTGVSQNPRHKITKRGQNVTFRCDPISEHNRLYWYRQTLGQGPEFLTYFQNEAQLEKSRLLSDRFSAERPKGSFSTLEIQRTEQGDSAMYLCASTSGLVADTQYFGPGTRLTVL.

The chain couples TRBV5-1 to TRBJ2-2, with D perhaps matching TRBD1 (6 bases). V lost 4 bases, J lost 7 bases, and 17 bases lay in between. CDR3 length equals 15 residues. Looked up from germline, CDR1 is SGHRS and CDR2 is YFSETQ. DNA for the CDR3: TGCGCCAGCAGCCAAGATCCACAGGGAAGCGGGGAGCTGTTTTTT. This translates into CASSQDPQGSGELFF.

The V and J genes are TRBV6-1 and TRBJ2-7; D remains ambiguous. V was pared by 5 bases and J by 2 bases, with 10 bases between. Germline-derived CDR1 and CDR2 are MNHNS and SASEGT. The CDR3 length is 13 residues. For the CDR3, the DNA is TGTGCCAGCAGTTTAGCTCCCGCCTACGAGCAGTACTTC. Its protein product is CASSLAPAYEQYF.

This clone has just one count. As DNA, the CDR3 is TGTGCCAGCAGCCCCGGGACAGCGAACACCGGGGAGCTGTTTTTT. Its protein is CASSPGTANTGELFF. J is TRBJ2-2 and V is TRBV7-9; 7 bases match TRBD1. J lost 0 bases, V lost 5 bases, and 3 bases had no gene match. The CDR3 has 15 residues. Germline loops: CDR1 SEHNR, CDR2 FQNEAQ (reference sequence).

V usage is TRBV6-5 and J usage is TRBJ2-7; TRBD2 agrees at 9 bases. This CDR3 region has 13 residues. Germline V gene lookup returns CDR1 MNHEY and CDR2 SVGAGI. With 5 bases clipped from V and 2 bases from J, the junction kept 1 base outside the gene matches. The CDR3 DNA sequence: TGTGCCAGCAGTCGCGGGAGGGCCTACGAGCAGTACTTC. Translation gives CASSRGRAYEQYF.

The CDR3: CASSGQGPNYGYTF. The CDR3 DNA is TGTGCCAGCAGTGGACAGGGACCTAACTATGGCTACACCTTC. The rearrangement joins TRBV6-1 to TRBJ1-2; 7 bases match TRBD1. The CDR3 covers 14 residues. Trimming cost V 4 bases and J 0 bases; bases outside gene matches: 2. Germline-derived CDR1 and CDR2 are MNHNS and SASEGT.